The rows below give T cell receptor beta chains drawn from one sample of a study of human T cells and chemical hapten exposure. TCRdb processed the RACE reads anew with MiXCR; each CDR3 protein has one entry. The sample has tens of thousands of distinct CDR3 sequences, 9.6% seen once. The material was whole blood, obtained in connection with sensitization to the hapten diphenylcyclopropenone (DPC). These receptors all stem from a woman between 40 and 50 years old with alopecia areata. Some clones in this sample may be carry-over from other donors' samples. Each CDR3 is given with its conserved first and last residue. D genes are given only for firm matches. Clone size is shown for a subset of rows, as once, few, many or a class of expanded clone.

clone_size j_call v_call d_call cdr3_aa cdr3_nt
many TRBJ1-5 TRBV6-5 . CASSYTIEGQPQHF TGTGCCAGCAGCTACACCATAGAGGGTCAGCCCCAGCATTTT
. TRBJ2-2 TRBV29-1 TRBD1 CSAALGQGSTGELFF TGCAGCGCGGCCTTAGGACAGGGCTCTACCGGGGAGCTGTTTTTT
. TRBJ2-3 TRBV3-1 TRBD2 CASSPPLRSGGGDTQYF TGTGCCAGCAGCCCCCCCCTTAGGAGCGGGGGAGGGGATACGCAGTATTTT
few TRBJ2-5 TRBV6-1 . CASRALRGTEETQYF TGTGCCAGCAGGGCCCTTAGGGGCACCGAAGAGACCCAGTACTTC
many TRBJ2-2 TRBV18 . CASSPGALNTGELFF TGTGCCAGCTCACCAGGCGCCCTGAACACCGGGGAGCTGTTTTTT
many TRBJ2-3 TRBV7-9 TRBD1 CASSSQGGTSTDTQYF TGTGCCAGCAGCTCACAGGGGGGTACTAGCACAGATACGCAGTATTTT
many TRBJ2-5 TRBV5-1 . CASSPEGVETQYF TGCGCCAGCAGCCCTGAGGGGGTCGAGACCCAGTACTTC
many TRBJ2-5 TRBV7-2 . CASSRPSGLPETQYF TGTGCCAGCAGCCGCCCTTCAGGTCTTCCAGAGACCCAGTACTTC
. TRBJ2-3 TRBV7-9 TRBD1 CASSLRGQVLDTQYF TGTGCCAGCAGCTTAAGGGGGCAAGTATTGGATACGCAGTATTTT
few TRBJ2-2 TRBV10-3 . CAISVSGAWNTGELFF TGTGCCATCAGCGTGTCGGGGGCCTGGAACACCGGGGAGCTGTTTTTT
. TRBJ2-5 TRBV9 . CASSLSTRETQYF TGTGCCAGCAGCCTATCTACTCGGGAGACCCAGTACTTC
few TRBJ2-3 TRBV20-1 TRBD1 CSPEPSGQGGMDTQYF TGCAGTCCCGAGCCCTCGGGACAGGGAGGTATGGATACGCAGTATTTT
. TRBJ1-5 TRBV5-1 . CASSLGGTGSNQPQHF TGCGCCAGCAGCTTGGGAGGGACGGGTAGCAATCAGCCCCAGCATTTT
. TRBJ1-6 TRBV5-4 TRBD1 CASSLRNTGGNSPLHF TGTGCCAGCAGCTTGAGGAACACAGGGGGTAATTCACCCCTCCACTTT
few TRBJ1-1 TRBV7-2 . CASSLNTRGSNTEAFF TGTGCCAGCAGCTTAAATACGAGGGGCAGCAACACTGAAGCTTTCTTT
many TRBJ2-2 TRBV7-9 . CASSSTPNTGELFF TGTGCCAGCAGCTCGACTCCCAACACCGGGGAGCTGTTTTTT
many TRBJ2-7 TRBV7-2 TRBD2 CASSLGAGGDEQYF TGTGCCAGCAGCTTAGGGGCCGGGGGGGACGAGCAGTACTTC
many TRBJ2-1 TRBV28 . CASSFPRVDSSYNEQFF TGTGCCAGCAGTTTCCCGAGGGTGGATAGCTCCTACAATGAGCAGTTCTTC
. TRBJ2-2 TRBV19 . CASPPRGASLNTGELFF TGTGCCAGCCCCCCGAGGGGAGCCTCCCTGAACACCGGGGAGCTGTTTTTT
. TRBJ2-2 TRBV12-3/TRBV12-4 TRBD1 CASSRGQGGTGELFF TGTGCCAGCAGCCGGGGACAGGGTGGAACCGGGGAGCTGTTTTTT
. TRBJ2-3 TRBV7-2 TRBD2 CASSPQWVVGLAVSGTDTQYF TGTGCCAGCAGCCCCCAGTGGGTAGTCGGACTAGCGGTATCTGGTACAGATACGCAGTATTTT
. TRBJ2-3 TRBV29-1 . CSVEEGREVTDTQYF TGCAGCGTTGAAGAGGGCAGGGAAGTGACAGATACGCAGTATTTT
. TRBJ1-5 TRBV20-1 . CSARAGSQPQHF TGCAGTGCTAGGGCGGGGTCTCAGCCCCAGCATTTT
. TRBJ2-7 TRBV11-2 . CASSLMFGRGYEQYF TGTGCCAGCAGCTTAATGTTTGGCAGGGGCTACGAGCAGTACTTC
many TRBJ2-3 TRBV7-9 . CASSLDRDSGTDTQYF TGTGCCAGCAGCTTAGACCGGGACAGCGGGACAGATACGCAGTATTTT
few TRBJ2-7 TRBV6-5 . CASSYSGQSYEQYF TGTGCCAGCAGTTACTCGGGCCAATCCTACGAGCAGTACTTC
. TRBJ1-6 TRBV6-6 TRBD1 CASSPDRAYNSPLHF TGTGCCAGCAGCCCCGACAGGGCTTATAATTCACCCCTCCACTTT
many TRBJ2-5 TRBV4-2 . CASSQGVAPEETQYF TGTGCCAGCAGCCAAGGGGTAGCCCCTGAAGAGACCCAGTACTTC
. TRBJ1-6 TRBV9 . CASSVVEDSSLHF TGTGCCAGCAGCGTTGTCGAGGATTCGTCCCTCCACTTT
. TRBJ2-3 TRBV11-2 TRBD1 CASTTGTGGDTQYF TGTGCCAGCACCACCGGGACAGGCGGAGATACGCAGTATTTT
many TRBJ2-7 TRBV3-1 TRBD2 CASSSLAGESEQYF TGTGCCAGCAGCTCCCTAGCGGGGGAATCCGAGCAGTACTTC
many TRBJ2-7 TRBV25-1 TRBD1 CASGSVGQAGSYEQYF TGTGCCAGCGGCTCGGTAGGACAGGCGGGCTCCTACGAGCAGTACTTC
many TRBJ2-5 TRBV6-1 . CASSEGEVWTQYF TGTGCCAGCAGTGAAGGGGAGGTTTGGACCCAGTACTTC
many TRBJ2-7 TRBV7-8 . CASSFRSAGTYEQYF TGTGCCAGCAGCTTCCGTTCGGCGGGGACCTACGAGCAGTACTTC
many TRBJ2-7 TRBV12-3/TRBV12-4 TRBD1 CASSGGTGYEQYF TGTGCCAGCAGTGGCGGGACAGGATACGAGCAGTACTTC
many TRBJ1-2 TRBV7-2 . CASSLDSLPVGYTF TGTGCCAGCAGCTTAGACTCCCTCCCCGTGGGCTACACCTTC
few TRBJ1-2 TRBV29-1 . CSVGGTEGYTF TGCAGCGTGGGGGGGACGGAAGGCTACACCTTC
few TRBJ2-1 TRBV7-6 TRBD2 CASSLGGGGNEQFF TGTGCCAGCAGCTTAGGCGGGGGGGGTAATGAGCAGTTCTTC
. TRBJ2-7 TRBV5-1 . CASSLALTGGDEQYF TGCGCCAGCAGCTTGGCCCTAACAGGGGGGGACGAGCAGTACTTC
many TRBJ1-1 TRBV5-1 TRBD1 CASSLGQGLVSSEAFF TGCGCCAGCAGCTTGGGACAGGGGCTGGTGTCTTCTGAAGCTTTCTTT
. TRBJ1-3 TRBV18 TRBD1 CASSSQGGTGNTIYF TGTGCCAGCTCATCGCAGGGGGGCACTGGAAACACCATATATTTT
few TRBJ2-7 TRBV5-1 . CASHQATGSYEQYF TGCGCCAGCCATCAAGCCACAGGCTCCTACGAGCAGTACTTC
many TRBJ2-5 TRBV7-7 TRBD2 CASSPSGGRETQYF TGTGCCAGCAGCCCTAGCGGGGGACGGGAGACCCAGTACTTC
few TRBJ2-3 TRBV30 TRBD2 CAWSVPRGTQYF TGTGCCTGGAGTGTACCGCGGGGGACGCAGTATTTT
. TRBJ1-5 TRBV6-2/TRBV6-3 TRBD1 CASSWTGPYQPQHF TGTGCCAGCAGTTGGACAGGGCCCTATCAGCCCCAGCATTTT
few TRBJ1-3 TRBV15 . CATSRDRGIGNTIYF TGTGCCACCAGCAGAGATCGGGGAATTGGAAACACCATATATTTT